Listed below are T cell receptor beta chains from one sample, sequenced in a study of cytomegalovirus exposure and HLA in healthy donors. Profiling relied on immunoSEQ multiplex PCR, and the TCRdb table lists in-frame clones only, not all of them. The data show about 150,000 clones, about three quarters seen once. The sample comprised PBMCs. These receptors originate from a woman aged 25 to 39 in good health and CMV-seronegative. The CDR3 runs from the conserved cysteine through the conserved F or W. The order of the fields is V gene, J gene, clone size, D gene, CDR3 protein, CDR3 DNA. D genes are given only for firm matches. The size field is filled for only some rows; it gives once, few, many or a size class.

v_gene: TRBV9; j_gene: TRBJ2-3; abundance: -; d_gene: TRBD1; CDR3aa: CASRDRVADTQYF; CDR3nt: TGTGCCAGCAGGGACAGGGTGGCCGATACGCAGTATTTT
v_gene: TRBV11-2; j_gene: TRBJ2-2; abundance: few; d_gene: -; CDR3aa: CASSPLRTGELFF; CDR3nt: TGTGCCAGCAGCCCCCTGAGGACCGGGGAGCTGTTTTTT
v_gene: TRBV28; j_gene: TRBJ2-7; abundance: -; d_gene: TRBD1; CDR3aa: CASSTRQGPSEQYF; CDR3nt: TGTGCCAGCAGTACCCGACAGGGCCCCTCCGAGCAGTACTTC
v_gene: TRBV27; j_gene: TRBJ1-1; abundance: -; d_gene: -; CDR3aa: CASKQDNTEAFF; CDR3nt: TGTGCCAGTAAACAGGATAACACTGAAGCTTTCTTT
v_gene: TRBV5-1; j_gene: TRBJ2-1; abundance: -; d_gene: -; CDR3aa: CASSLGHYSYNEQFF; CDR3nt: TGCGCCAGCAGCTTGGGTCACTACTCCTACAATGAGCAGTTCTTC
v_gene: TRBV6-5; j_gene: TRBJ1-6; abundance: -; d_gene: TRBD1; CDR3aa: CASRTGVSSPLHF; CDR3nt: TGTGCCAGCAGGACAGGGGTGAGCTCACCCCTCCACTTT
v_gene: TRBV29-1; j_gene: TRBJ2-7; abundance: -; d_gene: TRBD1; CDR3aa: CSGGAGQGYEQYF; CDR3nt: TGCAGCGGTGGCGCGGGACAGGGCTACGAGCAGTACTTC
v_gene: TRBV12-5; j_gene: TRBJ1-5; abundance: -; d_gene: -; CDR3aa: CASGLVDSGNQPQHF; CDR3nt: TGTGCTAGTGGTTTGGTAGACAGTGGCAATCAGCCCCAGCATTTT
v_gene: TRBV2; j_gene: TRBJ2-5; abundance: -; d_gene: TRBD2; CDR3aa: CASREPGLAGGRETQYF; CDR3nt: TGTGCCAGCAGAGAACCGGGACTAGCGGGGGGCCGGGAGACCCAGTACTTC
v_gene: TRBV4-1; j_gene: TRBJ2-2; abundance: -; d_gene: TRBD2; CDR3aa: CASSQIGLAGGNTGELFF; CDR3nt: TGCGCCAGCAGCCAGATAGGACTAGCGGGGGGGAACACCGGGGAGCTGTTTTTT
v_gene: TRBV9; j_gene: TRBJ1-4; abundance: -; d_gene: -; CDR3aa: CASSVVPGRNEKLFF; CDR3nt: TGTGCCAGCAGCGTAGTCCCGGGGAGGAATGAAAAACTGTTTTTT
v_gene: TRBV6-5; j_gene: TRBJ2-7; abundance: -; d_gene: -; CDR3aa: CASSTGAYEQYF; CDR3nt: TGTGCCAGCTCTACAGGCGCCTACGAGCAGTACTTC
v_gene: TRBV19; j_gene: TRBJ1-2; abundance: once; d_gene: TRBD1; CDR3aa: CASSIRDRAHYGYTF; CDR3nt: TGTGCCAGTAGTATTCGAGACAGGGCCCACTATGGCTACACCTTC
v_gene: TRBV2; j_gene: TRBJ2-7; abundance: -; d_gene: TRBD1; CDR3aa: CASGYRGPHEQYF; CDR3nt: TGTGCCAGCGGGTACAGGGGTCCCCACGAGCAGTACTTC
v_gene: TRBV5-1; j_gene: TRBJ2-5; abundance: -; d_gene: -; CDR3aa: CASAIQGGETQYF; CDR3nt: TGCGCCAGCGCCATCCAGGGGGGAGAGACCCAGTACTTC
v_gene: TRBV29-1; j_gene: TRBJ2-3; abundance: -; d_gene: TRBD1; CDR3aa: CSVYLGQGAFADTQYF; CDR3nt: TGCAGCGTTTACCTTGGACAGGGGGCTTTCGCAGATACGCAGTATTTT
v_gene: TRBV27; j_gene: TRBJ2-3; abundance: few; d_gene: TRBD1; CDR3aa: CASSSIGQGQFDTQYF; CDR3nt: TGTGCCAGCAGTTCTATCGGACAGGGACAGTTTGATACGCAGTATTTT
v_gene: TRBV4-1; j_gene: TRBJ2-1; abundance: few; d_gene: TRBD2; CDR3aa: CASSHPGLRDSSYNEQFF; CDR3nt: TGCGCCAGCAGCCACCCGGGACTAAGAGATAGCTCCTACAATGAGCAGTTCTTC
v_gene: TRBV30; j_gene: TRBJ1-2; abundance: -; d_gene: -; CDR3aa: CAWSPLMVDGGYTF; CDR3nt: TGTGCCTGGAGTCCCCTAATGGTTGATGGTGGCTACACCTTC
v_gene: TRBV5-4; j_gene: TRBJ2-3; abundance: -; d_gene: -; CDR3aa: CASSRRLAGDTQYF; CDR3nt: TGTGCCAGCAGCAGGCGCCTCGCGGGGGATACGCAGTATTTT
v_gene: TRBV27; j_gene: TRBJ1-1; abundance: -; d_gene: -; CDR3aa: CASSSLYGGTEAFF; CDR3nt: TGTGCCAGCAGTTCCCTTTATGGCGGGACTGAAGCTTTCTTT
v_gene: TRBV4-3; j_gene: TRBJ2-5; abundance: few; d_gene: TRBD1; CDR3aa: CASSQVAGGIEETQYF; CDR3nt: TGCGCCAGCAGCCAAGTGGCAGGGGGCATAGAAGAGACCCAGTACTTC
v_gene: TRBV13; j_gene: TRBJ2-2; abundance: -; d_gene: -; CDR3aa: CASSLGQNTGELFF; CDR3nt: TGTGCCAGCAGCTTAGGACAGAACACCGGGGAGCTGTTTTTT
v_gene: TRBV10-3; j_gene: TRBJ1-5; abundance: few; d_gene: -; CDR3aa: CAHQGQWRTLNQPQHF; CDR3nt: TGTGCACACCAAGGGCAGTGGAGGACCCTAAATCAGCCCCAGCATTTT
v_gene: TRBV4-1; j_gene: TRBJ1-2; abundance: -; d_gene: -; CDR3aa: CASSQTQHSTHYGYTF; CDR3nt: TGCGCCAGCAGCCAGACACAGCATTCCACTCACTATGGCTACACCTTC
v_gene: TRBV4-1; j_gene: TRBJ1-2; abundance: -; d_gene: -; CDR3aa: CASSPGEEYGYTF; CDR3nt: TGCGCCAGCAGTCCGGGGGAGGAGTATGGCTACACCTTC
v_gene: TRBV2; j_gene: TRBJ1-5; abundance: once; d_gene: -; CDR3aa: CASSPILGGDQPQHF; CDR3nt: TGTGCCAGCAGCCCGATATTGGGGGGGGATCAGCCCCAGCATTTT
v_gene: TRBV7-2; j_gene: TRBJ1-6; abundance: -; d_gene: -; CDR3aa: CASSPRDNSANSPLHF; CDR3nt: TGTGCCAGCAGCCCCCGGGACAATTCGGCGAATTCACCCCTCCACTTT
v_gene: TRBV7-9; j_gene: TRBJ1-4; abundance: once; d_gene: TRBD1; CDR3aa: CASSLGTGATNEKLFF; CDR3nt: TGTGCCAGCAGCTTAGGGACAGGGGCAACTAATGAAAAACTGTTTTTT
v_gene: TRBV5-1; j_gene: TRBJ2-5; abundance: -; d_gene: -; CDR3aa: CASSLGPGSQETQYF; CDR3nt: TGCGCCAGCAGCCTCGGGCCGGGATCCCAAGAGACCCAGTACTTC
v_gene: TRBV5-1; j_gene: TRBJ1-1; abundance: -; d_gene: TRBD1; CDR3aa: CASSPRTGGAEDTEAFF; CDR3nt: TGCGCCAGCAGCCCCCGGACAGGGGGCGCCGAGGACACTGAAGCTTTCTTT
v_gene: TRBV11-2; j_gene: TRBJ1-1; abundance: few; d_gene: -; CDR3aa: CASSQGVGTEAFF; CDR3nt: TGTGCCAGCAGCCAAGGGGTCGGAACTGAAGCTTTCTTT
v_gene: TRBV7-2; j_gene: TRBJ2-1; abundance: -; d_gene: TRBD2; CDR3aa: CASRLAGGYNEQFF; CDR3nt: TGTGCCAGCAGACTAGCGGGGGGATACAATGAGCAGTTCTTC
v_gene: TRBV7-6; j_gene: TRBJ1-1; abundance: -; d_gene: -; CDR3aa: CASSQDMSNTEAFF; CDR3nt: TGTGCCAGCAGCCAAGACATGTCGAACACTGAAGCTTTCTTT
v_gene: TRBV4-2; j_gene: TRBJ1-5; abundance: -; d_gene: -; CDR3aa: CASSQDGGTRPQHF; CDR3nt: TGTGCCAGCAGCCAAGATGGGGGGACTAGGCCCCAGCATTTT
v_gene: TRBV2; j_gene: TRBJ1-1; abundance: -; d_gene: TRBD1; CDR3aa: CASSEFGTGDTEAFF; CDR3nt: TGTGCCAGCAGTGAATTTGGGACAGGGGATACTGAAGCTTTCTTT
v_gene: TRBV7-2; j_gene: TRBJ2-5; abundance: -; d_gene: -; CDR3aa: CASSLGSIQETQYF; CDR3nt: TGTGCCAGCAGCTTGGGCTCGATCCAAGAGACCCAGTACTTC